These 22 T cell receptor beta chains came from one sample sequenced in a study of identical twins. TCRdb reprocessed the 5' RACE reads with MiXCR, giving one entry per CDR3 protein. There are fewer than 900,000 distinct CDR3 sequences in the sample; 15% to 20% occur only once, and about an eighth lies in the top ten. These same records also appear under a second study, on T cells expressing NK-cell markers.

The sequencing input was PBMCs. Source of these receptors: a woman aged 18-35 years in good health.

The chain uses TRBV9 and TRBJ2-5, with D perhaps given as TRBD1 or TRBD2 (5 bases each). V lost 4 bases, J lost 5 bases, and 12 bases lay in between. The germline gives CDR1 SGDLS, CDR2 YYNGEE. The CDR3 length is 13 residues. Here the CDR3 reads CASSPSWGETQYF. The CDR3 DNA is TGTGCCAGCAGCCCCAGTTGGGGGGAGACCCAGTACTTC.

The chain combines TRBV6-1 with TRBJ1-3; D is unclear. The CDR3 spans 15 residues. The V and J ends lost 6 bases and 0 bases respectively, with 12 bases between them. The germline V gene encodes CDR1 MNHNS and CDR2 SASEGT. CDR3 nucleotide sequence: TGTGCCAGCAGCCGCGGGTCCGCCTCTGGAAACACCATATATTTT. It specifies CASSRGSASGNTIYF.

In its sample, this clonotype was seen a few times. V and J are TRBV5-1 and TRBJ2-7; tentatively, D is TRBD2 (5 bases). Germline CDR1 is SGHRS and CDR2 is YFSETQ. The CDR3 sequence is 14 residues long. Trimming removed 5 bases at V and 4 bases at J, with 16 bases between. CDR3 in amino acids: CASSRGIQKYEQYF. CDR3 in DNA: TGCGCCAGCAGTCGGGGAATTCAAAAATACGAGCAGTACTTC.

This clonotype was recorded many times. J is TRBJ1-4 and V is TRBV7-7; D is undetermined. V was trimmed by 5 bases and J by 7 bases, leaving 14 bases between them. CDR1 is SSHAT, CDR2 FNYEAQ, per germline (reference sequence). The CDR3 covers 14 residues. The CDR3 coding sequence is TGTGCCAGCAGCGCGGGTGGGCAGAGTGAAAAACTGTTTTTT. It specifies CASSAGGQSEKLFF.

The table lists this clonotype with a few counts. This chain connects TRBV5-1 to TRBJ2-7, with D uncertain. The germline V gene encodes CDR1 SGHRS and CDR2 YFSETQ. The CDR3 loop spans 14 amino acids. The V end lost 0 bases, the J end lost 3 bases, and 10 bases lay between the germline ends. The DNA of the CDR3 is TGCGCCAGCAGCTTGGACCCGTCCCTCTACGAGCAGTACTTC. Protein: CASSLDPSLYEQYF.

The chain is built from TRBV12-3 or TRBV12-4 and TRBJ2-5; tentatively, D is TRBD2 (6 bases). With 6 bases removed from V and 3 bases from J, the gap between germline ends came to 20 bases. The CDR3 is 16 residues long. CDR3 sequence reads: CASSPRTRLGEETQYF. In nucleotides, the CDR3 is TGTGCCAGCAGCCCCCGGACCCGACTAGGAGAAGAGACCCAGTACTTC.

This clonotype was detected only a few times. The chain links TRBV4-3 to TRBJ2-7; no definite D call. The V gene's germline CDR1 is LGHNA and CDR2 YSLEER. The CDR3 has 13 amino acids. The V gene lost 0 bases and the J gene lost 2 bases, with 5 bases spanning the gap. The CDR3 nucleotides read TGCGCCAGCAGCCAAGATCTGCCCTACGAGCAGTACTTC. Translating it yields CASSQDLPYEQYF.

The chain is built from TRBV7-9 and TRBJ2-7, with TRBD1 matching over 9 bases. The CDR3 consists of 13 residues. Germline V gene sequence: CDR1 SEHNR, CDR2 FQNEAQ (reference sequence). J lost 3 bases, V lost 5 bases, and 2 bases had no gene match. The CDR3 loop is CASSGQGRYEQYF. The DNA of the CDR3 is TGTGCCAGCAGCGGACAGGGGCGCTACGAGCAGTACTTC.

This chain uses TRBV24-1 with TRBJ1-1; no definite D call. V lost 5 bases and J 10 bases, leaving 4 bases between the germline ends. Germline CDR1 reads KGHDR; CDR2 reads SFDVKD. This CDR3 is 9 amino acids long. This chain's CDR3 is CATSGVAFF. Here the CDR3 DNA reads TGTGCCACCAGTGGTGTAGCTTTCTTT.

The chain carries TRBV5-1 and TRBJ2-3; no definite D call. Germline CDR1 SGHRS, CDR2 YFSETQ. Trimming removed 2 bases from V and 6 bases from J, with 10 bases in between. The CDR3 consists of 13 residues. The CDR3 is CASSFRTRDTQYF. The CDR3 DNA follows: TGCGCCAGCAGCTTCAGGACCCGGGATACGCAGTATTTT.

This clonotype has a handful of counts. This chain joins TRBV12-3 or TRBV12-4 and TRBJ1-2; 7 bases line up with TRBD1. V shed 2 bases, J shed 5 bases, and the junction held 5 bases outside the gene matches. The CDR3 consists of 14 residues. In DNA form, the CDR3 reads TGTGCCAGCAGTTTAAGGGGGCAGCCGTATGGCTACACCTTC. It yields the protein CASSLRGQPYGYTF.

The chain recombines TRBV5-6 with TRBJ1-4; 9 nucleotides match TRBD1. The CDR3 loop spans 16 amino acids. CDR1 is SGHDT and CDR2 is YYEEEE in the germline V gene. V was pared by 4 bases and J by 2 bases, with 6 bases of the junction left unmatched. The CDR3 region has the DNA TGTGCCAGCAGCAAGGACAGGGGACGGACTAATGAAAAACTGTTTTTT. The encoded protein is CASSKDRGRTNEKLFF.

This clonotype was seen only a few times. The chain recombines TRBV6-1 with TRBJ2-7; D is perhaps TRBD2 (6 bases). The CDR3 spans 16 residues. Germline V gives CDR1 MNHNS, CDR2 SASEGT. Deletions cut 5 bases from V and 2 bases from J, with 19 bases between. CDR3 region: CASSPLEGPLTYEQYF. CDR3 nucleotide sequence: TGTGCCAGCAGTCCCCTGGAGGGGCCTCTGACCTACGAGCAGTACTTC.

This chain links TRBV3-1 with TRBJ2-7; D assignment may be TRBD1 or TRBD2 (5 bases each). The CDR3 consists of 12 residues. Germline lookup yields CDR1 LGHDT and CDR2 YNNKEL (reference sequence). Trimming took 1 base from V and 12 from J, leaving 13 bases between them. The CDR3 spells CASSQGGATGYF. The CDR3 nucleotides read TGTGCCAGCAGCCAAGGAGGGGCAACGGGGTACTTC.

The V and J genes are TRBV20-1 and TRBJ2-3, with 8 bases lining up with TRBD2. This CDR3 has 15 residues. From germline, CDR1 is DFQATT and CDR2 SNEGSKA (reference sequence). Unmatched junction bases numbered 4, after V lost 2 bases and J lost 0 bases. The CDR3 nucleotides are TGCAGTGCTAGATTGCCGGGAGGGAGCACAGATACGCAGTATTTT. This encodes CSARLPGGSTDTQYF.

This clonotype has more than one count but fewer than ten. The V call is TRBV27, the J call TRBJ2-7; no clear D. With 5 bases removed from V and 5 bases from J, the gap between germline ends came to 19 bases. From germline, CDR1 is MNHEY and CDR2 SMNVEV (reference sequence). The CDR3 length is 15 residues. CDR3 amino acids: CASSPIGKFINEQYF. The DNA of the CDR3 is TGTGCCAGCAGTCCCATCGGCAAGTTTATCAACGAGCAGTACTTC.

This clonotype has only a few counts. This rearrangement joins TRBV11-2 to TRBJ2-2; D gene unclear. Germline V lookup: CDR1 SGHAT, CDR2 FQNNGV. CDR3 length: 15 amino acids. Trimming removed 0 bases at V and 0 bases at J, with 5 bases between. The DNA for the CDR3 is TGTGCCAGCAGCTTAGAGCCCGCGAACACCGGGGAGCTGTTTTTT. Protein product: CASSLEPANTGELFF. Based on the CDR3 plus reference TRBV11-2 and TRBJ2-2, the full variable domain is EAGVAQSPRYKIIEKRQSVAFWCNPISGHATLYWYQQILGQGPKLLIQFQNNGVVDDSQLPKDRFSAERLKGVDSTLKIQPAKLEDSAVYLCASSLEPANTGELFFGEGSRLTVL.

This clonotype occurred a few times. The chain has TRBV5-1 and TRBJ2-1; perhaps TRBD2 as D (5 bases). The CDR3 consists of 14 residues. Per germline, CDR1 SGHRS and CDR2 YFSETQ. V lost 4 bases, J lost 5 bases, and 13 bases lay in between. The CDR3 region has the DNA TGCGCCAGCAGCCCAGGACTGGTGGACAATGAGCAGTTCTTC. This translates into CASSPGLVDNEQFF.

The chain is built from TRBV7-2 and TRBJ1-1, with D perhaps matching TRBD1 (5 bases). This CDR3 region has 15 residues. Trimming shortened V by 1 base and J by 7 bases, and 16 bases separated the two germline ends. From germline, CDR1 is SGHTA and CDR2 FQGNSA. Here the CDR3 reads CASSLVGGIGVEAFF. CDR3 bases: TGTGCCAGCAGCTTAGTTGGGGGGATAGGAGTTGAAGCTTTCTTT.

This clonotype was recorded a few times. The chain links TRBV10-2 to TRBJ2-5, with D possibly being TRBD1 (6 bases). This CDR3 is 14 amino acids long. Germline assignment: CDR1 WSHSY and CDR2 SAAADI. With 6 bases removed from V and 5 bases from J, the gap between germline ends came to 16 bases. Here the CDR3 DNA reads TGCGCCAGCAGAAAACAGGGCGGCGGGGAGACCCAGTACTTC. This encodes CASRKQGGGETQYF.

This clonotype has only a few counts. The chain couples TRBV5-1 to TRBJ2-3; D remains unclear. CDR1 and CDR2 (germline): SGHRS, YFSETQ. Trimming left V 3 bases short and J 2 bases short, with 13 bases between. The CDR3 sequence is 15 residues long. CDR3 in DNA: TGCGCCAGCAGCTATCAGGAATCGTCCACAGATACGCAGTATTTT. Translation gives CASSYQESSTDTQYF.

This clonotype was counted between two and nine times. The chain has TRBV6-1 and TRBJ2-5; D possibly uses TRBD1 or TRBD2 (6 bases each). CDR1 is MNHNS, CDR2 SASEGT, per germline. The V end was cut by 6 bases, the J end by 2 bases, with 19 bases between. The CDR3 length is 16 residues. The CDR3, as DNA: TGTGCCAGCAGGCGTAGGGGGGCAGGGGCTCAAGAGACCCAGTACTTC. Encoded protein: CASRRRGAGAQETQYF.